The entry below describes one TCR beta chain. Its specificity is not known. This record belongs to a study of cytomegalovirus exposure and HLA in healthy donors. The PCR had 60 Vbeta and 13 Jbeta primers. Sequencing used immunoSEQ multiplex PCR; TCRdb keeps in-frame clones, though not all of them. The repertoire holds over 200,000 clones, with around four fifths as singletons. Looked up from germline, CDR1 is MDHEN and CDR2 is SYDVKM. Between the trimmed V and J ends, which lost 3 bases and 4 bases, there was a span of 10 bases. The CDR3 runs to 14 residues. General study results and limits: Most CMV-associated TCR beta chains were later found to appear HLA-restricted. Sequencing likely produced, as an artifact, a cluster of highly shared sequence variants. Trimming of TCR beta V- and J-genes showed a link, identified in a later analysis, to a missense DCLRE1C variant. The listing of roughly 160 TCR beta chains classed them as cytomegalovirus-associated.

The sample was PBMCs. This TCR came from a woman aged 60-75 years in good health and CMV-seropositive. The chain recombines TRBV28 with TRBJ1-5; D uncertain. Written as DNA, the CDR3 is TGTGCCAGCAGTTTGCCGGCGAGGAATCAGCCCCAGCATTTT. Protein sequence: CASSLPARNQPQHF.